Listed below are T cell receptor beta chains from one sample, sequenced in a study of T cells in Graves' hyperthyroidism and ophthalmopathy. TCRdb processed the multiplex PCR reads anew with MiXCR; each CDR3 protein has one entry. The table records roughly 700,000 distinct CDR3 sequences, roughly 17% of them present only once. Sequencing was carried out using blood. The receptor source for this set is a man in his forties or fifties with Graves' hyperthyroidism. Both conserved end residues are trimmed from each CDR3. A D gene is named only where the DNA matches it firmly. The size of a clone is reported for some rows only, either as once, few or many, or as a class for expanded clones.

d_gene: TRBD2; v_gene: TRBV3-1; j_gene: TRBJ2-3; abundance: -; len: 17; CDR3aa: ASSPRTSGIPPSTDTQY
d_gene: -; v_gene: TRBV15; j_gene: TRBJ2-7; abundance: -; len: 11; CDR3aa: ATSRERGGEQY
d_gene: -; v_gene: TRBV7-9; j_gene: TRBJ2-7; abundance: -; len: 12; CDR3aa: ASSRGGNTYEQY
d_gene: TRBD2; v_gene: TRBV12-3/TRBV12-4; j_gene: TRBJ2-7; abundance: many; len: 13; CDR3aa: ASSLAGGISYEQY
d_gene: -; v_gene: TRBV28; j_gene: TRBJ1-6; abundance: -; len: 14; CDR3aa: ASSPPPGRDNSPLH
d_gene: -; v_gene: TRBV2; j_gene: TRBJ1-4; abundance: few; len: 11; CDR3aa: ASSEIQFEKLF
d_gene: TRBD1; v_gene: TRBV4-1; j_gene: TRBJ1-1; abundance: -; len: 12; CDR3aa: ASSQPGQGSEAF
d_gene: TRBD1; v_gene: TRBV3-1; j_gene: TRBJ2-7; abundance: few; len: 16; CDR3aa: ASSQDTLNRGYAYEQY
d_gene: TRBD1; v_gene: TRBV28; j_gene: TRBJ1-6; abundance: many; len: 10; CDR3aa: ASRQGGSPLH
d_gene: TRBD2; v_gene: TRBV20-1; j_gene: TRBJ2-7; abundance: many; len: 14; CDR3aa: SARPILAGALNEQY
d_gene: -; v_gene: TRBV28; j_gene: TRBJ2-5; abundance: -; len: 9; CDR3aa: ASSLKESQY
d_gene: -; v_gene: TRBV30; j_gene: TRBJ2-1; abundance: -; len: 15; CDR3aa: AWTLARGLASYNEQF
d_gene: TRBD1; v_gene: TRBV13; j_gene: TRBJ2-7; abundance: many; len: 11; CDR3aa: ASSLDRVAEQY
d_gene: TRBD1; v_gene: TRBV7-2; j_gene: -; abundance: -; len: 13; CDR3aa: ASSLAVRGVDTQH
d_gene: TRBD1; v_gene: TRBV24-1; j_gene: TRBJ2-2; abundance: many; len: 15; CDR3aa: ATSDPGTGGDTGELF
d_gene: -; v_gene: TRBV28; j_gene: TRBJ1-5; abundance: many; len: 14; CDR3aa: ASSLIQVYSNQPQH
d_gene: -; v_gene: TRBV10-3; j_gene: TRBJ2-5; abundance: many; len: 10; CDR3aa: AIRQVGETQY
d_gene: TRBD1; v_gene: TRBV2; j_gene: TRBJ1-5; abundance: many; len: 13; CDR3aa: ASSWDRDSNQPQH
d_gene: -; v_gene: TRBV29-1; j_gene: TRBJ1-1; abundance: many; len: 8; CDR3aa: SVGNTEAF
d_gene: TRBD1; v_gene: TRBV9; j_gene: TRBJ1-1; abundance: once; len: 12; CDR3aa: ASSVVGQPSEAF
d_gene: -; v_gene: TRBV18; j_gene: TRBJ2-7; abundance: many; len: 11; CDR3aa: ASSIGYSYEQY
d_gene: TRBD2; v_gene: TRBV2; j_gene: TRBJ2-2; abundance: many; len: 16; CDR3aa: ASSQTGLAGANTGELF
d_gene: -; v_gene: TRBV5-1; j_gene: TRBJ2-1; abundance: many; len: 13; CDR3aa: ASRSVSGTYNEQF
d_gene: -; v_gene: TRBV28; j_gene: TRBJ1-6; abundance: many; len: 14; CDR3aa: ASSGVPSSYNSPLH